The 32 T cell receptor beta chains below were found in one sample sequenced in a study of T cells in pancreatic ductal adenocarcinoma. Libraries were prepared by immunoSEQ multiplex PCR; TCRdb keeps only in-frame clonotypes and omits some of them. The sample yields around 100,000 clones, 90% to 95% seen once. The selected patients with pancreatic ductal adenocarcinoma had surgery but no neoadjuvant therapy. Source material: PBMCs. Every receptor here comes from a human donor with pancreatic ductal adenocarcinoma.

The chain combines TRBV4-2 with TRBJ2-3; 10 bases are shared with TRBD2. Germline assignment: CDR1 LGHNA and CDR2 YNFKEQ. V shed 3 bases, J shed 11 bases, and the junction held 17 bases outside the gene matches. This CDR3 has 17 amino acids. The CDR3: CASSQDVAGGSPRGQYF. The CDR3 DNA is TGTGCCAGCAGCCAGGATGTAGCGGGAGGTTCCCCCCGGGGGCAGTATTTT.

The chain uses TRBV7-9 and TRBJ2-2; TRBD1 matches 7 bases. The CDR3 runs to 16 residues. Germline V lookup: CDR1 SEHNR, CDR2 FQNEAQ (reference sequence). J was trimmed by 2 bases and V by 1 base; bases with no gene match: 4. The CDR3: CASSLGDRPNTGELFF. The DNA of the CDR3 is TGTGCCAGCAGCTTAGGGGACAGACCCAACACCGGGGAGCTGTTTTTT.

This clone was seen once. This sequence joins TRBV7-8 and TRBJ2-7; D is uncertain. Germline lookup yields CDR1 SGHVS and CDR2 FQNEAQ. The CDR3 loop spans 11 amino acids. Trimming stripped 3 bases from V and 3 bases from J, with 3 bases between. The CDR3, as DNA: TGTGCCAGCAGCTTCCACTACGAGCAGTACTTC. Its protein is CASSFHYEQYF.

The chain recombines TRBV5-6 with TRBJ1-2; 8 bases are a match to TRBD1. V was pared by 1 base and J by 3 bases, with 5 bases of the junction left unmatched. CDR3 length equals 15 residues. CDR1 is SGHDT and CDR2 is YYEEEE in the germline V gene. This chain's CDR3 is CASSLRGTGHYGYTF. DNA for the CDR3: TGTGCCAGCAGCTTGCGGGGGACAGGCCACTATGGCTACACCTTC.

The chain joins TRBV4-1 to TRBJ2-7; D ambiguous. CDR1 and CDR2 (germline): MGHRA, YSYEKL. The V and J ends lost 3 bases and 2 bases respectively, with 8 bases between them. This CDR3 region has 13 residues. The CDR3 nucleotides read TGCGCCAGCAGCCAGTTAGTAGCCTACGAGCAGTACTTC. Protein sequence: CASSQLVAYEQYF.

The chain couples TRBV7-2 to TRBJ2-3; no clear D. Germline lookup yields CDR1 SGHTA and CDR2 FQGNSA. This CDR3 is built from 13 residues. V was shortened by 4 bases and J by 4 bases, with 9 bases between the two germline ends. In nucleotides, the CDR3 is TGTGCCAGCAGCTCACCAGGTGCAGATACGCAGTATTTT. It codes for CASSSPGADTQYF.

The V gene is TRBV6-1, the J gene TRBJ2-7; D gene uncertain. The CDR3 length is 10 residues. Germline CDR1 is MNHNS and CDR2 is SASEGT. The V and J ends lost 8 bases and 3 bases respectively, with 5 bases between them. CDR3 amino acids: CASAYYEQYF. The DNA of the CDR3 is TGTGCCAGCGCGTACTACGAGCAGTACTTC.

Written as DNA, the CDR3 is TGTGCCAGCAGCACGACCGGGACTAGCAGAATCACAGATACGCAGTATTTT. It is translated as CASSTTGTSRITDTQYF. The chain employs TRBV5-8 and TRBJ2-3; 9 nucleotides agree with TRBD2. This CDR3 has 17 amino acids. V lost 4 bases, J lost 2 bases, and 11 bases stayed unmatched. The germline CDR1 and CDR2 sequences are SGHTS and YDEGEE.

The chain uses TRBV10-3 and TRBJ1-1, with 9 bases aligning to TRBD1. CDR3 length equals 15 residues. With 10 bases clipped from V and 6 bases from J, the junction kept 15 bases outside the gene matches. Germline CDR1 reads ENHRY; CDR2 reads SYGVKD. CDR3 sequence: CASTLSQGALPEAFF. For the CDR3, the DNA is TGTGCCAGCACTCTCTCACAGGGGGCCCTCCCTGAAGCTTTCTTT.

V and J are TRBV10-3 and TRBJ2-2, with D possibly being TRBD2 (5 bases). The CDR3 totals 12 residues. V lost 4 bases, J lost 10 bases, and 10 bases lay in between. The germline V gene has CDR1 ENHRY and CDR2 SYGVKD. This chain's CDR3 is CAISVEGSELFF. CDR3 DNA: TGTGCCATCAGTGTAGAGGGCTCGGAGCTGTTTTTT.

This clone was seen only a few times. The rearrangement links TRBV7-8 to TRBJ2-7; 7 bases map to TRBD1. Germline CDR1 reads SGHVS; CDR2 reads FQNEAQ. V shed 5 bases and J 3 bases; nucleotides not matched to a gene: 7. CDR3 length: 14 amino acids. The CDR3 DNA follows: TGTGCCAGCAGCAATAACCCAGGGGGCTACGAGCAGTACTTC. This codes for CASSNNPGGYEQYF.

The CDR3 DNA sequence: TGTGCCAGCAGCCTGTGGAGCGGGAGTTCCTACGAGCAGTACTTC. This gives the protein CASSLWSGSSYEQYF. V gene TRBV28 combines with J gene TRBJ2-7; 8 nucleotides match TRBD2. The germline V gene has CDR1 MDHEN and CDR2 SYDVKM. This CDR3 region has 15 residues. After removal of 6 bases from V and 1 base from J, the junction contained 8 bases not matched to a gene.

The rearrangement uses TRBV7-6 and TRBJ1-2; a weak D match, TRBD1 (5 bases). V lost 5 bases and J 14 bases, leaving 15 bases between the germline ends. This CDR3 comprises 11 residues. Germline V CDR1 and CDR2: SGHVS, FNYEAQ. Here the CDR3 reads CASSNAGQQTF. The CDR3 DNA reads TGTGCCAGCAGCAATGCAGGGCAACAGACCTTC.

This clone was seen once. This chain links TRBV4-1 with TRBJ1-1; D remains unclear. V lost 4 bases and J lost 3, with 12 bases in between. Germline CDR1 MGHRA, CDR2 YSYEKL. The CDR3 runs to 14 residues. The DNA of the CDR3 is TGCGCCAGCAGCCCCTTTTCGCGGGACACTGAAGCTTTCTTT. Residues: CASSPFSRDTEAFF.

This chain uses TRBV11-3 with TRBJ2-7; no definite D call. Germline V gene sequence: CDR1 SGHNT, CDR2 YENEEA. The CDR3 is 18 residues long. V lost 5 bases to trimming and J lost 4 bases, with 27 bases between them. This CDR3 reads CASSQEAQFEATPYEQYF. The CDR3 DNA is TGTGCCAGCAGCCAAGAGGCCCAATTTGAAGCAACACCTTACGAGCAGTACTTC.

The V call is TRBV27, the J call TRBJ2-5; TRBD1 matches 7 bases. With V trimmed by 3 bases and J by 5 bases, 9 bases remained unmatched. This CDR3 has 15 amino acids. Germline CDR1 and CDR2: MNHEY and SMNVEV (reference sequence). The CDR3 protein is CASSFPDRVVETQYF. The DNA of the CDR3 is TGTGCCAGCAGTTTTCCCGACAGGGTGGTGGAGACCCAGTACTTC.

The rearrangement links TRBV28 to TRBJ2-1; 9 bases line up with TRBD1. Germline V gives CDR1 MDHEN, CDR2 SYDVKM. J gave up 12 bases and V 4 bases, and 22 bases lay outside the gene matches. The CDR3 spans 18 residues. The CDR3 sequence is CASSSLKTGGRPFSVQFF. The CDR3 coding sequence is TGTGCCAGCAGTTCCTTGAAAACAGGGGGCCGTCCTTTCAGCGTGCAGTTCTTC. The complete variable domain, with remaining parts taken from reference TRBV28 and TRBJ2-1, reads DVKVTQSSRYLVKRTGEKVFLECVQDMDHENMFWYRQDPGLGLRLIYFSYDVKMKEKGDIPEGYSVSREKKERFSLILESASTNQTSMYLCASSSLKTGGRPFSVQFFGPGTRLTVL.

V is TRBV6-6 and J is TRBJ1-1; possibly TRBD1 for D (6 bases). V lost 8 bases and J lost 1, with 11 bases in between. The CDR3 totals 13 residues. CDR1 MNHNY and CDR2 SVGAGI come from the germline V gene (reference sequence). CDR3 loop: CASRDNQNTEAFF. The CDR3 nucleotides read TGTGCCAGCCGGGACAACCAGAACACTGAAGCTTTCTTT.

The chain is built from TRBV2 and TRBJ2-7; no clear D gene. The V end lost 5 bases, the J end lost 2 bases, and 4 bases lay between the germline ends. This CDR3 has 11 residues. CDR1 and CDR2 (germline): SNHLY, FYNNEI. The CDR3 DNA sequence: TGTGCCAGCAGTTCCGCCTACGAGCAGTACTTC. Its translation: CASSSAYEQYF.

This clone has only one observation. The CDR3 bases are TGTGCCAGCTCACCAATGCTCGGGACAGCGAACACCGGGGAGCTGTTTTTT. It codes for CASSPMLGTANTGELFF. The V gene is TRBV18, the J gene TRBJ2-2; 7 positions match TRBD1. This CDR3 is built from 17 residues. CDR1 is KGHSH, CDR2 LQKENI, per germline. The ends lost 2 bases at V and 0 bases at J; junction bases unmatched: 6.

The V gene is TRBV7-9, the J gene TRBJ2-5; TRBD2 might be the D (5 bases). The germline CDR1 and CDR2 sequences are SEHNR and FQNEAQ (reference sequence). The CDR3 sequence is 9 residues long. V was trimmed by 11 bases and J by 8 bases, leaving 9 bases between them. The CDR3 protein is CAVGDTQYF. In DNA form, the CDR3 reads TGTGCCGTCGGGGATACCCAGTACTTC.

V usage is TRBV13 and J usage is TRBJ2-7, with TRBD2 matching 7 bases. There are 14 residues in the CDR3. J was trimmed by 4 bases and V by 5 bases; bases with no gene match: 8. Looked up from germline, CDR1 is PRHDT and CDR2 is FYEKMQ (reference sequence). The CDR3 DNA reads TGTGCCAGCAGCCTGCGGACTAGTAGGTACGAGCAGTACTTC. Encoded protein: CASSLRTSRYEQYF.

This clone was found once. The rearrangement links TRBV6-5 to TRBJ2-7, with 9 bases aligning to TRBD1. The CDR3 extends over 14 amino acids. Germline values: CDR1 MNHEY, CDR2 SVGAGI. The V and J ends lost 4 bases and 3 bases, in that order; junction bases with no gene match: 4. In DNA, the CDR3 is TGTGCCAGCAGTTGGGACAGGGTGAGCTACGAGCAGTACTTC. Translation: CASSWDRVSYEQYF.

The chain joins TRBV6-6 to TRBJ1-2, with 9 nucleotides matching TRBD1. There are 14 residues in the CDR3. Germline loops: CDR1 MNHNY, CDR2 SVGAGI (reference sequence). J gave up 8 bases and V 8 bases, and 12 bases lay outside the gene matches. The CDR3 reads CASYTGTGIYGYTF. The CDR3 region has the DNA TGTGCCAGCTATACCGGGACAGGGATTTACGGCTACACCTTC.

The J gene is TRBJ1-1, the V gene TRBV5-1; no clear D. This CDR3 has 13 amino acids. V was clipped by 4 bases and J by 1 base, with 8 bases between them. From germline, CDR1 is SGHRS and CDR2 YFSETQ. The CDR3 protein is CASSVNRNTEAFF. DNA for the CDR3: TGCGCCAGCAGCGTGAATAGGAACACTGAAGCTTTCTTT. Full variable domain (rest looked up from reference TRBV5-1 and TRBJ1-1): KAGVTQTPRYLIKTRGQQVTLSCSPISGHRSVSWYQQTPGQGLQFLFEYFSETQRNKGNFPGRFSGRQFSNSRSEMNVSTLELGDSALYLCASSVNRNTEAFFGQGTRLTVV.

The V gene is TRBV2, the J gene TRBJ2-3; D is undetermined. The V gene's germline CDR1 is SNHLY and CDR2 FYNNEI. The V end was cut by 2 bases, the J end by 5 bases, with 14 bases between. CDR3 length: 15 residues. The CDR3 reads CASSERWANRDTQYF. CDR3 nucleotide sequence: TGTGCCAGCAGTGAAAGGTGGGCCAACAGAGATACGCAGTATTTT.

The genes are TRBV5-1 and TRBJ2-1, with 9 bases that match TRBD2. In germline, CDR1 is SGHRS, CDR2 YFSETQ. The junction had 4 bases not matched to a gene; V was cut back by 4 bases and J by 2 bases. CDR3 length equals 15 residues. DNA of the CDR3: TGCGCCAGCAGCAACCTAGCGGGGACCTACAATGAGCAGTTCTTC. This encodes CASSNLAGTYNEQFF.

This clone was counted only a few times. An end of the junction differs from the germline gene, which may be a read error. The V gene is TRBV5-6, the J gene TRBJ2-4, with TRBD1 matching over 7 bases. The V gene's germline CDR1 is SGHDT and CDR2 YYEEEE. CDR3 length: 12 amino acids. In nucleotides, the CDR3 is TGTGCCAGCAGCTTGGGGGTAGGGACAGAAAAATTC. The encoded protein is CASSLGVGTEKF. The complete variable domain, with remaining parts taken from reference TRBV5-6 and TRBJ2-4, reads DAGVTQSPTHLIKTRGQQVTLRCSPKSGHDTVSWYQQALGQGPQFIFQYYEEEERQRGNFPDRFSGHQFPNYSSELNVNALLLGDSALYLCASSLGVGTEKFGAGTRLSVL.

This sequence joins TRBV11-1 and TRBJ2-3; D possibly corresponds to TRBD2 (5 bases). This CDR3 has 16 amino acids. Between the trimmed V and J ends, which lost 2 bases and 2 bases, there was a span of 14 bases. Germline V CDR1 and CDR2: SGHAT, FQDESV (reference sequence). The CDR3 sequence is CASSLTGYGYTDTQYF. CDR3 DNA sequence: TGTGCCAGCAGCTTAACGGGGTACGGCTACACAGATACGCAGTATTTT.

The J gene is TRBJ2-3, the V gene TRBV9; 12 nucleotides agree with TRBD1. After removal of 4 bases from V and 6 bases from J, the junction contained 9 bases not matched to a gene. CDR3 size: 16 residues. CDR1 SGDLS and CDR2 YYNGEE come from the germline V gene. The DNA for the CDR3 is TGTGCCAGCAGCTCCACCGGGACAGGGGGCTGGGATACGCAGTATTTT. Translated, it gives CASSSTGTGGWDTQYF.

CDR3 loop: CASSAGATAYNEQFF. The CDR3 DNA reads TGTGCCAGCAGCGCCGGAGCGACGGCCTACAATGAGCAGTTCTTC. The rearrangement links TRBV9 to TRBJ2-1; D not certain. CDR1 and CDR2 (germline): SGDLS, YYNGEE. The CDR3 covers 15 residues. Trimming took off 3 bases at V and 2 bases at J, with 12 bases between the two ends.

The gene calls are TRBV7-2 and TRBJ2-1; weak D call: TRBD1 (5 bases). V lost 3 bases and J 5 bases, leaving 8 bases between the germline ends. The V gene's germline CDR1 is SGHTA and CDR2 FQGNSA. This CDR3 spans 13 amino acids. This CDR3 reads CASSLTAHNEQFF. The CDR3 DNA reads TGTGCCAGCAGCTTGACAGCCCACAATGAGCAGTTCTTC. Full variable domain (outside the CDR3, taken from reference TRBV7-2 and TRBJ2-1): GAGVSQSPSNKVTEKGKDVELRCDPISGHTALYWYRQSLGQGLEFLIYFQGNSAPDKSGLPSDRFSAERTGGSVSTLTIQRTQQEDSAVYLCASSLTAHNEQFFGPGTRLTVL.